This TCR beta chain was found in a study of blood T cells in healthy people across ages. Whole-study results and caveats: Expanded clonotype shifts may have been confounded, as the donors had an unknown CMV status. More naive CD4+ cells and higher diversity marked long-lived donors relative to aged donors. Because sorting was not performed, PBMCs prevented conclusive naive versus antigen-experienced comparison.

With a J-beta primer mix and a sample-barcoded 5' primer, a second PCR ran about 7 to 12 cycles. Each single sample gave us at least 2.5 million CDR3-containing paired-end reads. A single record per CDR3 protein comes from TCRdb applying MiXCR to the 5' RACE reads. The sample carries roughly 1,800,000 distinct CDR3 sequences, around 50% recorded once. Concerning this clonotype: Its antigen is not known.

The CDR3 length is 14 residues. Germline V gives CDR1 DFQATT, CDR2 SNEGSKA (reference sequence). After removal of 1 base from V and 5 bases from J, the junction contained 6 bases not matched to a gene. This TCR was sampled from a woman aged 40 to 55 in good health. Sequenced: blood. The chain joins TRBV20-1 to TRBJ2-5; 8 bases fit TRBD1. This CDR3 is CSARVQGAGETQYF. In nucleotides, the CDR3 is TGCAGTGCTAGAGTCCAGGGGGCCGGCGAGACCCAGTACTTC.